A single T cell receptor beta chain is shown here with its context. The junction shows a germline mismatch at one end, possibly a read error. This sample stems from a study of blood T cell repertoires in COVID-19. Overall study: Nucleic acid was either cDNA or gDNA, and it came from T cells, B-cell-depleted T cells, or PBMCs.

Original processing methods: Amplified reference gene primers provided the basis for estimating nucleated cell counts. TCRdb keeps only in-frame clones here, not all; method: immunoSEQ multiplex PCR. The D gene and trimming were derived from the DNA, and the V and J assignments and clone size from that table. The sample carries 290,000 or so clones, roughly 80% recorded once. CDR3 size: 14 residues. Germline V gene sequence: CDR1 SGDLS, CDR2 YYNGEE. The sequence was collected from a man aged 35-49 years who had been exposed to COVID-19. Sequenced material: PBMCs or T cells enriched from blood (not recorded which). The V and J genes are TRBV9 and TRBJ2-7; D ambiguous. The CDR3 DNA reads as TGTGCCGGCAGCGTAGCCTCCGGTCCCTACGAGCAGTACTTC. Translated, it gives CAGSVASGPYEQYF.